This T cell receptor beta chain was sequenced during a study of blood T cell repertoires in COVID-19. Whole-study context: The United States, Italy and Spain were the sources of the acute and convalescent COVID-19 samples. In each case, the material was cDNA or gDNA derived from T cells, B-cell-depleted T cells, or PBMCs.

In the original analysis: The assay estimated nucleated cells by amplifying reference gene primers. The assay was immunoSEQ multiplex PCR, and TCRdb's table has in-frame clones only and misses some. That table supplies the V and J calls and clone size; D and trimming were determined from the DNA. The repertoire consists of some 220,000 clones, with approximately 84% occurring once and the leading ten covering less than 4.5%. Germline V gene data show CDR1 as SGHRS and CDR2 as YFSETQ. The CDR3 sequence is 13 residues long. V was clipped by 1 base and J by 6 bases, with 8 bases between them. This receptor was identified in a man aged 45-65 years with acute or convalescent COVID-19. V gene TRBV5-1 combines with J gene TRBJ1-5, with D possibly TRBD1 on 5 matching bases. The material sequenced was peripheral blood. The CDR3 bases are TGCGCCAGCAGCTTGTGGCAGGGTCAGCCCCAGCATTTT. Protein: CASSLWQGQPQHF.